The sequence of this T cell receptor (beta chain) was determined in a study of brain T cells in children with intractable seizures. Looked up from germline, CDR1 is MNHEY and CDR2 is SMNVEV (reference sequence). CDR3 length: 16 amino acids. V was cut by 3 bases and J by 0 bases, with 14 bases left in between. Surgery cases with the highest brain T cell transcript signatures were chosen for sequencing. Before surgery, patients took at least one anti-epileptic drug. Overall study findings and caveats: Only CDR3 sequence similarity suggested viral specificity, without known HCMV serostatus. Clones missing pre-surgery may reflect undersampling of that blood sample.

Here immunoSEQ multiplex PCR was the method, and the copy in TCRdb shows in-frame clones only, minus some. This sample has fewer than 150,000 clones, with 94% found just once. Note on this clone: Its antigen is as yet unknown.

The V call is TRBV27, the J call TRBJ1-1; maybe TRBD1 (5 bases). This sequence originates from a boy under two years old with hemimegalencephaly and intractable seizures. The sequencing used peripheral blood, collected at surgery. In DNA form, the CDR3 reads TGTGCCAGCAGTTTCCGTCCAGGGAAGTTGAACACTGAAGCTTTCTTT. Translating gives CASSFRPGKLNTEAFF.